This T cell receptor (beta chain) was observed in a study of early T cells in non-severe SARS-CoV-2 infection (dated by TCRdb to about 2021). For context, the study as a whole: Bulk RNA from unsorted whole blood was used for TCR sequencing, so alpha and beta chains could not be paired. Here is what the overall study found, with its caveats: Matching against VDJdb was skewed toward anti-spike CD8 responses, likely underestimated virus-specific expansions, and missed private and CD4 specificities.

This clonotype has only a few counts. It has no known antigen specificity. Nothing much larger sits one base from this clone, and base qualities are not available. Reading the germline V gene gives CDR1 MNHEY and CDR2 SVGEGT. At the junction V is shortened by 6 bases and J by 6 bases, with 26 bases in between. The CDR3 has 17 amino acids, counting the end cysteine and phenylalanine. Only the CDR3 portion is preserved as DNA: 51 bases, with reading frame beginning at the first base. The library was produced with 5' RACE. Data came from a NextSeq 500. In the TCR library protocol, unique molecular identifiers were attached to individual cDNA molecules to correct for PCR bias and sequencing error. Sequencing covered both TCR alpha and beta chains, and within each sample the abundances of alpha and beta sequences were tightly co-correlated. Processing in the source paper ran as follows. Decombinator V4 was used to annotate TCR sequences for V gene, J gene and CDR3. TCRs were defined as expanded if a significant change between any two time points was detected under a Poisson model with p below 0.0001. Abundances of TCRs were expressed as counts per million after normalisation to the total number of TCRs sequenced in each sample. TRAV1-2 paired with TRAJ12, TRAJ20 or TRAJ33 defined MAIT TCRs, while TRAV10 paired with TRAJ18 defined iNKT TCRs. VDJdb, accessed 1 November 2021, was searched for CMV, EBV and SARS-CoV-2 annotated TCRs, excluding TCRs annotated for multiple antigens. The public reads were quality trimmed at Q25 with fastp and then assembled into clones with MiXCR by TCRdb, keeping productive beta chains. CDR3 protein duplicates are merged, each entry listing the most common genes and DNA. TCRdb's processing, not the authors', yielded these V and J calls. This sample comprises about 39,000 distinct CDR3 sequences, roughly 6% of them detected only once. The top ten constitute approximately 4% of the sample.

A case-control design nested within a healthcare worker cohort in London, UK, was used, with weekly nasopharyngeal swab PCR tests and blood sampling performed. Between 23 and 31 March 2020, the week of the UK lockdown, healthcare workers were enrolled and then followed up weekly for as long as 16 weeks. This clonotype was obtained from an adult who was a healthcare worker with PCR-confirmed SARS-CoV-2 infection or an uninfected control (not recorded which). The chain uses TRBV6-2 or TRBV6-3 and TRBJ1-1; there is no confident call for the D gene. This specimen consisted of whole blood, obtained at baseline. CDR3 protein: CASSQLARVEVEAEAFF. The nucleotide sequence reads TGTGCCAGCAGCCAGCTTGCGAGAGTGGAGGTCGAGGCTGAAGCTTTCTTT.